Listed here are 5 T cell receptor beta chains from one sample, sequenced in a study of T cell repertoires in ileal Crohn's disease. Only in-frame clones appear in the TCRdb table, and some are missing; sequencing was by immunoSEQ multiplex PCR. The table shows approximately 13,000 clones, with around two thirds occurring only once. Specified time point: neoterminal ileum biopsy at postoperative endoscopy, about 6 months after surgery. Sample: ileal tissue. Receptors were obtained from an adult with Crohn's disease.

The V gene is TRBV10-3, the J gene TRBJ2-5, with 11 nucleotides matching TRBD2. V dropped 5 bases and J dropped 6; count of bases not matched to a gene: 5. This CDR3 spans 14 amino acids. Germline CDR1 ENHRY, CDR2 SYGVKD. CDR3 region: CAISPSGGSKTQYF. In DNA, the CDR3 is TGTGCCATCAGTCCTAGCGGGGGGTCCAAGACCCAGTACTTC.

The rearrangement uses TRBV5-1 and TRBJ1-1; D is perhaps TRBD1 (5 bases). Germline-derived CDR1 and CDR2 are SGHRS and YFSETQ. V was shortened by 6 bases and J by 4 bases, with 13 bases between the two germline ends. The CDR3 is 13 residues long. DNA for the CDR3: TGCGCCAGCAAAGTGCGGGACGGCACTGAAGCTTTCTTT. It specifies CASKVRDGTEAFF.

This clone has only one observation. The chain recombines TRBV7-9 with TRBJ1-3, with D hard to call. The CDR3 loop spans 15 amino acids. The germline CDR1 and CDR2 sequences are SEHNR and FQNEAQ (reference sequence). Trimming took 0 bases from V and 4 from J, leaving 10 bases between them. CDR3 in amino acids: CASSLATSGGNTIYF. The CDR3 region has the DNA TGTGCCAGCAGCTTAGCAACTTCGGGGGGAAACACCATATATTTT.

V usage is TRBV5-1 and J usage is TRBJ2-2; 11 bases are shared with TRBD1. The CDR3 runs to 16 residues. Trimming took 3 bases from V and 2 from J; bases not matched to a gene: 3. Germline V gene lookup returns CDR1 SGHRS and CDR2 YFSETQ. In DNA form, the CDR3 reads TGCGCCAGCAGCTCTGGACAGGGGGCCAACACCGGGGAGCTGTTTTTT. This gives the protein CASSSGQGANTGELFF.

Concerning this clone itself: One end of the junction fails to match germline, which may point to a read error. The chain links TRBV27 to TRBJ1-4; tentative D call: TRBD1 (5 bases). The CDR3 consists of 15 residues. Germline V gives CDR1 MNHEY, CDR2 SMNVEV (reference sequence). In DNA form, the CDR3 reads TGTGCCAGCCGTTTTGGGGGGTTTTTAGGAGAAAAACTGTTTTTT. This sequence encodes CASRFGGFLGEKLFF.